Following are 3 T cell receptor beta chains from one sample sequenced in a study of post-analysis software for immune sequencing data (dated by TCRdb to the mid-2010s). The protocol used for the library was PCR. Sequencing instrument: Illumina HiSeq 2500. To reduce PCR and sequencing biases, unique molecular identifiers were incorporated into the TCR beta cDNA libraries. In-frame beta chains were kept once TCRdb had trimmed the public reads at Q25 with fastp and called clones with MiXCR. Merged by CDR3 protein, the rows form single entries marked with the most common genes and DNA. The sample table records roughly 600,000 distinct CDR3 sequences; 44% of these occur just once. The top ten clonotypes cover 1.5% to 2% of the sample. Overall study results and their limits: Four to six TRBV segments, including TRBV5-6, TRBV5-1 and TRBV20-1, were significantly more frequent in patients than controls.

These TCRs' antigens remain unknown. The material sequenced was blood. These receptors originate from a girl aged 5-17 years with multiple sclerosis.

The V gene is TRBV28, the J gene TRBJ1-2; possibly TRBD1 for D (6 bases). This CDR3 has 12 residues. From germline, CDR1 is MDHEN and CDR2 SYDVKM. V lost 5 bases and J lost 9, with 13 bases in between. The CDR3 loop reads CASSLLQGRYTF. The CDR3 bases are TGTGCCAGCAGTCTCCTTCAGGGGCGCTACACCTTC.

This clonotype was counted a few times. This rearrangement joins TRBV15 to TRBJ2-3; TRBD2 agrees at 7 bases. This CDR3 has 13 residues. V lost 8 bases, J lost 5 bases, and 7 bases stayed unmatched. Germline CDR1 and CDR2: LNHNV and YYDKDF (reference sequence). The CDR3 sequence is CATGRRGEDTQYF. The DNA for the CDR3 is TGTGCCACCGGACGACGGGGGGAAGATACGCAGTATTTT.

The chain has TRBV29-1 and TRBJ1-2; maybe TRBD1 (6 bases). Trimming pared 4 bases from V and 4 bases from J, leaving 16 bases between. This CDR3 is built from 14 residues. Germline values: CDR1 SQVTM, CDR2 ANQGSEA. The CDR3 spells CSVGPDRSSYGYTF. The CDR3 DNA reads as TGCAGCGTTGGCCCCGACAGGTCTTCCTATGGCTACACCTTC.